A few counts support the clone carrying this TCR beta chain. Its target is unknown. The sample comes from a study of response to subunit inactivated influenza vaccine. Regarding the study as a whole: Few new T cells, the authors suggested, are recruited by each seasonal influenza vaccination.

V dropped 1 base and J dropped 7 bases, with 7 bases sitting between them. The V gene's germline CDR1 is SGHTA and CDR2 FQGNSA. The CDR3 sequence is 12 residues long. TCRdb processed the RT-PCR reads anew with MiXCR; each CDR3 protein has one entry. This sample has over 150,000 distinct CDR3 sequences, with 9.5% to 13% found just once. The source is a man aged 50-60 years who received an inactivated influenza vaccine. The chain combines TRBV7-2 with TRBJ1-2, with TRBD1 as a possible D gene (5 bases). This material consisted of non-naive T cells sorted from PBMCs, taken 40 to 50 days after vaccination. The CDR3: CASSLERGGYTF. The CDR3 DNA is TGTGCCAGCAGCTTAGAAAGGGGTGGCTACACCTTC. Full variable domain (rest looked up from reference TRBV7-2 and TRBJ1-2): GAGVSQSPSNKVTEKGKDVELRCDPISGHTALYWYRQSLGQGLEFLIYFQGNSAPDKSGLPSDRFSAERTGGSVSTLTIQRTQQEDSAVYLCASSLERGGYTFGSGTRLTVV.